These T cell receptor beta chains were read from a single sample in a study of OX40 agonist ivuxolimab in advanced cancers. Here immunoSEQ multiplex PCR was the method, and the copy in TCRdb shows in-frame clones only, minus some. This table holds about 60,000 clones, 85% to 90% found once. The sample here was CD4+ or CD8+ T cells sorted from blood, taken in a trial of the OX40 agonist ivuxolimab. Receptor source: an adult with an advanced solid tumor such as melanoma, head and neck, liver or kidney cancer. Each CDR3 is given with its conserved first and last residue. Fields, in order: D gene, clone size, V gene, J gene, CDR3 DNA, CDR3 protein. A D gene is named only where the DNA matches it firmly. Only part of the rows carry a size: once, few, many, or a class if the clone is expanded.

d_gene: TRBD2
abundance: .
v_gene: TRBV5-1
j_gene: TRBJ2-5
CDR3nt: TGCGCCAGCAGGCCGAGACTAGCGGGAATCGGAGAGACCCAGTACTTC
CDR3aa: CASRPRLAGIGETQYF

d_gene: .
abundance: .
v_gene: TRBV4-1
j_gene: TRBJ2-5
CDR3nt: TGCGCCAGCAGCCAAGAGCCGGAGGTACGGGACCAGTACTTC
CDR3aa: CASSQEPEVRDQYF

d_gene: .
abundance: .
v_gene: TRBV15
j_gene: TRBJ1-2
CDR3nt: TGTGCCACCAGCAGAGATGGGTCCGGGGTTGGGCACACCTTC
CDR3aa: CATSRDGSGVGHTF

d_gene: TRBD2
abundance: .
v_gene: TRBV5-1
j_gene: TRBJ2-2
CDR3nt: TGCGCCAGCAGCTTGGGGCTAGCGGGAGAGTGGAACACCGGGGAGCTGTTTTTT
CDR3aa: CASSLGLAGEWNTGELFF

d_gene: TRBD2
abundance: .
v_gene: TRBV2
j_gene: TRBJ2-1
CDR3nt: TGTGCCAGCGATCTAGCGGGCCTCGTAAACAATGAGCAGTTCTTC
CDR3aa: CASDLAGLVNNEQFF

d_gene: .
abundance: .
v_gene: TRBV29-1
j_gene: TRBJ1-5
CDR3nt: TGCAGCGTTGCGGCGGGGACCGGTCAGCCCCAGCATTTT
CDR3aa: CSVAAGTGQPQHF

d_gene: .
abundance: .
v_gene: TRBV9
j_gene: TRBJ1-4
CDR3nt: TGTGCCAGCAGCGGGGGACATGGCTCTTCAACTAATGAAAAACTGTTTTTT
CDR3aa: CASSGGHGSSTNEKLFF

d_gene: .
abundance: .
v_gene: TRBV28
j_gene: TRBJ2-1
CDR3nt: TGTGCCAGCAGTTCTCCAACCTTCTCCTACAATGAGCAGTTCTTC
CDR3aa: CASSSPTFSYNEQFF

d_gene: .
abundance: .
v_gene: TRBV9
j_gene: TRBJ1-1
CDR3nt: TGTGCCAGCAGCCCGCGAGGGTTGCACACTGAAGCTTTCTTT
CDR3aa: CASSPRGLHTEAFF

d_gene: .
abundance: .
v_gene: TRBV19
j_gene: TRBJ1-1
CDR3nt: TGTGCCAGTAGTGGGGGAGACACTGAAGCTTTCTTT
CDR3aa: CASSGGDTEAFF

d_gene: .
abundance: .
v_gene: TRBV5-1
j_gene: TRBJ2-5
CDR3nt: TGCGCCAGCGCAAACCCTCAAGAGACCCAGTACTTC
CDR3aa: CASANPQETQYF

d_gene: .
abundance: .
v_gene: TRBV28
j_gene: TRBJ1-5
CDR3nt: TGTGCCAGCAGTCCTTTGACATGGGACAGCAATCAGCCCCAGCATTTT
CDR3aa: CASSPLTWDSNQPQHF

d_gene: .
abundance: .
v_gene: TRBV6-5
j_gene: TRBJ2-7
CDR3nt: TGTGCCAGCAGTTATGTCCCTAGGGAGCTCCACGAGCAGTACTTC
CDR3aa: CASSYVPRELHEQYF

d_gene: TRBD1
abundance: .
v_gene: TRBV7-9
j_gene: TRBJ1-2
CDR3nt: TGTGCCAGCAGCCCCGGGACAGGTCTTGTGATTGGCTATGGCTACACCTTC
CDR3aa: CASSPGTGLVIGYGYTF

d_gene: TRBD2
abundance: .
v_gene: TRBV19
j_gene: TRBJ2-5
CDR3nt: TGTGCCAGTAGTTCAGCGGGAGGGAAAGAGACCCAGTACTTC
CDR3aa: CASSSAGGKETQYF

d_gene: .
abundance: .
v_gene: TRBV28
j_gene: TRBJ2-6
CDR3nt: TGTGCCAGCAGGACTGAGGGGGTTAAAGCCAACGTCCTGACTTTC
CDR3aa: CASRTEGVKANVLTF

d_gene: .
abundance: .
v_gene: TRBV19
j_gene: TRBJ1-1
CDR3nt: TGTGCCAGTAGTATGTTTAACACTGAAGCTTTCTTT
CDR3aa: CASSMFNTEAFF

d_gene: .
abundance: .
v_gene: TRBV7-6
j_gene: TRBJ2-5
CDR3nt: TGTGCCAGCAGCTTTTCCACCCTGGCGACCCAGTACTTC
CDR3aa: CASSFSTLATQYF

d_gene: TRBD2
abundance: .
v_gene: TRBV2
j_gene: TRBJ2-7
CDR3nt: TGTGCCAGCAGTGAGCATCCGGGAGGGGTCCCGAACGAGCAGTACTTC
CDR3aa: CASSEHPGGVPNEQYF

d_gene: TRBD1
abundance: .
v_gene: TRBV11-2
j_gene: TRBJ2-7
CDR3nt: TGTGCCAGCAGCTTAGGGACAGGGGGCTCCTACTTC
CDR3aa: CASSLGTGGSYF

d_gene: .
abundance: few
v_gene: TRBV19
j_gene: TRBJ2-7
CDR3nt: TGTGCCAGTAGTATAATCTCGGGGGGCCTTTACGAGCAGTACTTC
CDR3aa: CASSIISGGLYEQYF

d_gene: TRBD2
abundance: .
v_gene: TRBV30
j_gene: TRBJ2-1
CDR3nt: TGTGCCTGGAGTGTAAGGGTAGCGGGGCTCTCCTACAATGAGCAGTTCTTC
CDR3aa: CAWSVRVAGLSYNEQFF

d_gene: .
abundance: .
v_gene: TRBV5-1
j_gene: TRBJ1-5
CDR3nt: TGCGCCAGCAGCTTTTATCCGACAGATAGCAATCAGCCCCAGCATTTT
CDR3aa: CASSFYPTDSNQPQHF

d_gene: .
abundance: .
v_gene: TRBV15
j_gene: TRBJ2-7
CDR3nt: TGTGCCACCAGCAGACCGAACCGAGGATACGAGCAGTACTTC
CDR3aa: CATSRPNRGYEQYF

d_gene: TRBD1
abundance: .
v_gene: TRBV29-1
j_gene: TRBJ1-1
CDR3nt: TGCAGCGTTGCCTGGGACAGGGCGACGAACAAGCCCGAAGCTTTCTTT
CDR3aa: CSVAWDRATNKPEAFF

d_gene: .
abundance: .
v_gene: TRBV18
j_gene: TRBJ2-3
CDR3nt: TGTGCCAGCTCACCACTCCGGGGAAGCGGCACAGATACGCAGTATTTT
CDR3aa: CASSPLRGSGTDTQYF

d_gene: .
abundance: .
v_gene: TRBV29-1
j_gene: TRBJ1-1
CDR3nt: TGCAGCGTTGATTATCCCCCACAAGGGGCTTTCACTGAAGCTTTCTTT
CDR3aa: CSVDYPPQGAFTEAFF

d_gene: .
abundance: .
v_gene: TRBV5-1
j_gene: TRBJ2-4
CDR3nt: TGCGTCAGCAGCTTGACGGGGGTGGACAAAAACATTCAGTACTTC
CDR3aa: CVSSLTGVDKNIQYF

d_gene: TRBD1
abundance: .
v_gene: TRBV6-5
j_gene: TRBJ2-7
CDR3nt: TGTGCCAGCAGTTACTCAGGGCAGGGGGCCTACGAGCAGTACTTC
CDR3aa: CASSYSGQGAYEQYF

d_gene: TRBD1
abundance: .
v_gene: TRBV11-2
j_gene: TRBJ2-1
CDR3nt: TGTGCCAGCAGCTTATTGTGGACAGGGGTCAATGAGCAGTTCTTC
CDR3aa: CASSLLWTGVNEQFF

d_gene: .
abundance: .
v_gene: TRBV2
j_gene: TRBJ2-6
CDR3nt: TGTGCCAGCACCCCGTTCTTTGCCCTCTCTGGGGCCAACGTCCTGACTTTC
CDR3aa: CASTPFFALSGANVLTF

d_gene: .
abundance: .
v_gene: TRBV20-1
j_gene: TRBJ2-1
CDR3nt: TGCAGTGCTGCCTACAATGAGCAGTTCTTC
CDR3aa: CSAAYNEQFF

d_gene: .
abundance: .
v_gene: TRBV6-5
j_gene: TRBJ1-3
CDR3nt: TGTGCCAGCAGTTCGATGTGGCCCTCTGGAAACACCATATATTTT
CDR3aa: CASSSMWPSGNTIYF

d_gene: .
abundance: .
v_gene: TRBV5-1
j_gene: TRBJ2-5
CDR3nt: TGCGCCAGCAGCTTGCTCCAGGAGACCCAGTACTTC
CDR3aa: CASSLLQETQYF

d_gene: TRBD2
abundance: .
v_gene: TRBV5-4
j_gene: TRBJ2-1
CDR3nt: TGTGCCAGCAGCTATGGTACTAGCGGGAGGAATGAGCAGTTCTTC
CDR3aa: CASSYGTSGRNEQFF

d_gene: .
abundance: .
v_gene: TRBV5-1
j_gene: TRBJ2-2
CDR3nt: TGCGCCAGCAGCTTTCTACAGACGAACACCGGGGAGCTGTTTTTT
CDR3aa: CASSFLQTNTGELFF

d_gene: .
abundance: .
v_gene: TRBV7-6
j_gene: TRBJ1-3
CDR3nt: TGTGCCAGCAGCTTAGCCCGGCCGCCGCGGGGAAACACCATATATTTT
CDR3aa: CASSLARPPRGNTIYF

d_gene: .
abundance: .
v_gene: TRBV5-1
j_gene: TRBJ1-2
CDR3nt: TGCGCCAGCAGCTTGGAAGGCGCCGTTAACTATGGCTACACCTTC
CDR3aa: CASSLEGAVNYGYTF

d_gene: .
abundance: once
v_gene: TRBV27
j_gene: TRBJ2-5
CDR3nt: TGTGCCAGCAGTTTAGGGTGGGCAGGGTTTGAGACCCAGTACTTC
CDR3aa: CASSLGWAGFETQYF

d_gene: TRBD1
abundance: .
v_gene: TRBV11-3
j_gene: TRBJ2-5
CDR3nt: TGTGCCAGCAGCTTAACCGGACAGGTCCAAGAGACCCAGTACTTC
CDR3aa: CASSLTGQVQETQYF

d_gene: .
abundance: .
v_gene: TRBV6-1
j_gene: TRBJ2-7
CDR3nt: TGTGCCAGCAGACTGGGGGACGAGCAGTACTTC
CDR3aa: CASRLGDEQYF

d_gene: .
abundance: .
v_gene: TRBV4-1
j_gene: TRBJ1-4
CDR3nt: TGCGCCAGCAGCCAAGATCTGGCAGAAAAACTGTTTTTT
CDR3aa: CASSQDLAEKLFF

d_gene: .
abundance: .
v_gene: TRBV7-8
j_gene: TRBJ2-1
CDR3nt: TGTGCCAGCAGCTCCCTAGCCTATGAGCAGTTCTTC
CDR3aa: CASSSLAYEQFF

d_gene: .
abundance: .
v_gene: TRBV5-3
j_gene: TRBJ2-1
CDR3nt: TGTGCCAGAAGCTCTAACGATGAGCAGTTCTTC
CDR3aa: CARSSNDEQFF

d_gene: .
abundance: few
v_gene: TRBV30
j_gene: TRBJ1-4
CDR3nt: TGTGCCTGGAGTACAGCAGGATACCTTGAAAAACTGTTTTTT
CDR3aa: CAWSTAGYLEKLFF

d_gene: .
abundance: .
v_gene: TRBV29-1
j_gene: TRBJ2-2
CDR3nt: TGCAGCGCCGCCGCTGCCGCGGAGCTGTTTTTT
CDR3aa: CSAAAAAELFF

d_gene: .
abundance: .
v_gene: TRBV7-9
j_gene: TRBJ1-1
CDR3nt: TGTGCCAGCACCCCAACCCCCTCTGAAGCTTTCTTT
CDR3aa: CASTPTPSEAFF

d_gene: TRBD2
abundance: .
v_gene: TRBV30
j_gene: TRBJ2-1
CDR3nt: TGTGCCTGGAGAAGGGAGGGCCGGAGCTCCTACAATGAGCAGTTCTTC
CDR3aa: CAWRREGRSSYNEQFF

d_gene: TRBD2
abundance: .
v_gene: TRBV5-1
j_gene: TRBJ2-7
CDR3nt: TGCGCCAGCACCCGGAGTGGTGCGGGAGGGCCCCTCGAGCAGTACTTC
CDR3aa: CASTRSGAGGPLEQYF

d_gene: TRBD1
abundance: .
v_gene: TRBV7-9
j_gene: TRBJ2-4
CDR3nt: TGTGCCAGCAGCTCCGGACAGGGGACAAACATTCAGTACTTC
CDR3aa: CASSSGQGTNIQYF

d_gene: TRBD2
abundance: few
v_gene: TRBV7-9
j_gene: TRBJ2-3
CDR3nt: TGTGCCAGCAGCTTAGCGAAAAAAACTAGCGGTGACACAGATACGCAGTATTTT
CDR3aa: CASSLAKKTSGDTDTQYF

d_gene: .
abundance: .
v_gene: TRBV6-5
j_gene: TRBJ1-1
CDR3nt: TGTGCCAGCAGTTACGGAGGGGGTATTAACACTGAAGCTTTCTTT
CDR3aa: CASSYGGGINTEAFF

d_gene: TRBD1
abundance: once
v_gene: TRBV13
j_gene: TRBJ2-5
CDR3nt: TGTGCCAGCAGTAGGGGGCGAGAGACCCAGTACTTC
CDR3aa: CASSRGRETQYF

d_gene: TRBD2
abundance: .
v_gene: TRBV7-9
j_gene: TRBJ2-3
CDR3nt: TGTGCCAGCAGCTCGAGACTAGCGGGAGGCCGCACAGATACGCAGTATTTT
CDR3aa: CASSSRLAGGRTDTQYF

d_gene: TRBD1
abundance: .
v_gene: TRBV7-9
j_gene: TRBJ1-2
CDR3nt: TGTGCCAGCAGCCAGGGACAGGGGGTTTACTATGGCTACACCTTC
CDR3aa: CASSQGQGVYYGYTF